This T cell receptor beta chain was retrieved from a study of T cell repertoires in cytomegalovirus infection. The overall study: It was the public TCR beta signatures that indicated both CMV infection and matching HLA type.

TCRdb itself ran the reads through MiXCR, one entry per CDR3 protein. The profile shows 150,000 to 200,000 distinct CDR3 sequences, over 15% of them singletons. The sample holds many counts of this clonotype. Its antigen is undetermined. The trim removed 5 bases at V and 7 bases at J, leaving 15 bases unmatched. Germline assignment: CDR1 SGHTA and CDR2 FQGNSA. The length of the CDR3 is 17 residues. Study results and limitations: Ex vivo, HLA-C-restricted CMV-specific TCR beta clonotypes prevailed over the rest of the response. Cumulative frequency of public TCR beta families picked out carriers of CMV plus the relevant HLA.

Material: CD8+ T cells from PBMCs. This chain uses TRBV7-2 with TRBJ2-3, with TRBD1 matching over 10 bases. This receptor was taken from a human donor in good health (CMV status not recorded). Some clones in this sample may be carry-over from other donors' samples. CDR3 sequence reads: CASSIEAGTGEINTQYF. The CDR3 nucleotides are TGTGCCAGCAGCATAGAAGCCGGGACAGGGGAGATAAATACGCAGTATTTT.